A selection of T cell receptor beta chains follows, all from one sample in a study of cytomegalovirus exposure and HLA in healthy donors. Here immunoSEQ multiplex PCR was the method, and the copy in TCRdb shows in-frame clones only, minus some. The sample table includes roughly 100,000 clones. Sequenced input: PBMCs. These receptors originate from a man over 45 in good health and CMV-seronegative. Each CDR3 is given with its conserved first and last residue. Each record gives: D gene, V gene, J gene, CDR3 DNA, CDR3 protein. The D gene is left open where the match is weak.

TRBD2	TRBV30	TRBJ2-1	TGTGCCTGGACCCCAGGACTAGCGGGACCTATCAATGAGCAGTTCTTC	CAWTPGLAGPINEQFF
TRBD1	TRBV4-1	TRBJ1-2	TGCGCCAGCAGCCAACCAGGACAGGGCAGGTACTATGGCTACACCTTC	CASSQPGQGRYYGYTF
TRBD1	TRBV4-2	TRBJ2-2	TGTGCCAGCAGCCCCGGGACAGGGATCCCTCCGATGGAGCTGTTTTTT	CASSPGTGIPPMELFF
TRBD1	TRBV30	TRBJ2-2	TGTGCCTCGAGGGACAGGAACACCGGGGAGCTGTTTTTT	CASRDRNTGELFF
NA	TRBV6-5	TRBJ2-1	TGTGCCAGCAGCAAGACTCGTAGCTCCTACAATGAGCAGTTCTTC	CASSKTRSSYNEQFF
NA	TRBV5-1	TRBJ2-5	TGCGCCAGCAGCTTGCAGGGGCCAGATTTGGAGACCCAGTACTTC	CASSLQGPDLETQYF
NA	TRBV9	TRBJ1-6	TGTGCCAGCAGCGTAGCACAGTATAATTCACCCCTCCACTTT	CASSVAQYNSPLHF
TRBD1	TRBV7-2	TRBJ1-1	TGTGCCAGCAGCTTACAGGGGGTTCTGTACACTGAAGCTTTCTTT	CASSLQGVLYTEAFF
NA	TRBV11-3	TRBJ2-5	TGTGCCAGCAGACAGGGGCGGGGGGAAGAGACCCAGTACTTC	CASRQGRGEETQYF
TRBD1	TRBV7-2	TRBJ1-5	TGTGCCAGCAGCTTAGAAGGGGGCGGCAATCAGCCCCAGCATTTT	CASSLEGGGNQPQHF
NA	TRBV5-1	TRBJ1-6	TGCGCCACCAATACAGGGATCGGTGATTCACCCCTCCACTTT	CATNTGIGDSPLHF
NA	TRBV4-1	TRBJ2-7	TGCGCCAGCAGCCAAGATTTAGGACAGTCTGTCGAGCAGTACTTC	CASSQDLGQSVEQYF
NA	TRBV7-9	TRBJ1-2	TGTGCCAGCAGCTCCACTAAATACACAGGGACCTATGGCTACACCTTC	CASSSTKYTGTYGYTF
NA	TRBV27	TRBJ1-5	TGTGCCAGCAGTTTAAGGGCAGGGAGGAATCAGCCCCAGCATTTT	CASSLRAGRNQPQHF
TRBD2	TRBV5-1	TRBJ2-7	TGCGCCAGCAGCTTGGACGTCGGGAGGGCCAACGAGCAGTACTTC	CASSLDVGRANEQYF
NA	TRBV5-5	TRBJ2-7	TGTGCCAGCAGCGGCGGACTTTACGAGCAGTACTTC	CASSGGLYEQYF
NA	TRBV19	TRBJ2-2	TGTGCCAGTACCGCGACCCGGGTAAAGGCCGGGGAGCTGTTTTTT	CASTATRVKAGELFF
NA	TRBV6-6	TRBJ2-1	TGTGCCAGCAGTTTAGAGCCTGGCCCTAGAGGTGAGCAGTTCTTC	CASSLEPGPRGEQFF
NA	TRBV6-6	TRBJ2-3	TGTGCCAGCAGTTCTAAGGATACGCAGTATTTT	CASSSKDTQYF
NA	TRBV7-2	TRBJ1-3	TGTGCCAGCAGCCCCCAGTCAGGAGGAAACACCATATATTTT	CASSPQSGGNTIYF
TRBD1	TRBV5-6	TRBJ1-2	TGTGCCAGCAGCTTGGTTGGGGACAGACCCTATGGCTACACCTTC	CASSLVGDRPYGYTF
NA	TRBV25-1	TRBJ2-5	TGTGCCAGCAGTGATGACGGGCAGGGCTTGCAAGAGACCCAGTACTTC	CASSDDGQGLQETQYF
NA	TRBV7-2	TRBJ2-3	TGTGCCAGCAGCTTACCCCAAAGTTTAGCAGATACGCAGTATTTT	CASSLPQSLADTQYF
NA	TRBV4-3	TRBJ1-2	TGCGCCAGCAGCCAAGATATGGCGGGCACACTTAACTATGGCTACACCTTC	CASSQDMAGTLNYGYTF
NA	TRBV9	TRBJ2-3	TGTGCCAGCAGCCCCCGGAGGATGGGCACAGATACGCAGTATTTT	CASSPRRMGTDTQYF
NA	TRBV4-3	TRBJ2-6	TGCGCCAGCAGCCCCGGGGGGCATGGGGCCAACGTCCTGACTTTC	CASSPGGHGANVLTF
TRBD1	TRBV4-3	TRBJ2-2	TGCGCCAGCAGCCAAGGCGGACTGGACAGGCCGGACCGGTTCACCGGGGAGCTGTTTTTT	CASSQGGLDRPDRFTGELFF
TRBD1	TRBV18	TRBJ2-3	TGTGCCAGCGGGAAAGACAGGGCCGATACGCAGTATTTT	CASGKDRADTQYF
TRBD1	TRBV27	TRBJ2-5	TGTGCCAGCAGTTACAGGGGGCAGACCCAGTACTTC	CASSYRGQTQYF
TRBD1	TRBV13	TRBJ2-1	TGTGCCAGCAGCCAAAGACAGGGGGTCCACAATGAGCAGTTCTTC	CASSQRQGVHNEQFF
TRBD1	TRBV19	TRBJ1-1	TGTGCCACCTCCCGGACAGGCGTAAGGGCTAACACTGAAGCTTTCTTT	CATSRTGVRANTEAFF